This paragraph covers one T cell receptor (beta chain) sequence. The observed sequence ends 3 residues before the CDR3 terminus, with the missing tail filled in from the germline J gene. Measured with immunoSEQ multiplex PCR; TCRdb has only the in-frame clones, and not every one. Its listing shows around 39,000 clones. The data originate from a study of T cells in women clearing cervical HPV infection. Germline loops: CDR1 LNHNV, CDR2 YYDKDF (reference sequence). Deletions cut 5 bases from V and 3 bases from J, with 10 bases between. CDR3 length: 14 residues. The J gene is TRBJ2-2, the V gene TRBV15; TRBD1 is a possible D gene (7 bases). The sequence came from a woman aged 18 to 75 with a cervical HPV16 infection that either progressed to CIN3+ or cleared (not recorded which). The sequenced sample was blood buffy coat. This CDR3 is CATSSRGDTGELFF. The part of the CDR3 DNA that was read is TGTGCCACCAGCTCCAGGGGGGACACCGGGGAG.